The source of this T cell receptor (beta chain) is a study of control samples from healthy donors and cancer patients. The repertoire was sequenced with immunoSEQ multiplex PCR; TCRdb's copy has only in-frame clones and lacks some. The sample records more than 75,000 clones, nearly 90% being singletons. The CDR3 runs 16 residues. The receptor was isolated from a man over 45 in good health. The rearrangement uses TRBV21-1 and TRBJ1-6; no DNA check was done on the table's D call, TRBD1. TRBV21-1 is shown as a pseudogene. Sequencing was done on a sample of blood. CDR3 loop: CASSVPGQGYNSPLHF. Written as DNA, the CDR3 is TGTGCCAGCAGCGTGCCGGGACAGGGGTATAATTCACCCCTCCACTTT.